The 2 T cell receptor beta chains below all came from one sample that was sequenced in a study of blood T cell repertoires in COVID-19. TCRdb's table, derived via immunoSEQ multiplex PCR, lists solely in-frame clones and lacks some. The sample includes approximately 270,000 clones, around 86% of them seen just once. The sample consisted of PBMCs or T cells enriched from blood (not recorded which). These TCRs come from a man in his forties who had recovered from COVID-19.

This sequence joins TRBV19 and TRBJ2-7; 7 positions agree with TRBD1. The germline gives CDR1 LNHDA, CDR2 SQIVND (reference sequence). The junction had 5 bases not matched to a gene; V was cut back by 3 bases and J by 0 bases. The CDR3 is 15 amino acids. CDR3 sequence (DNA): TGTGCCAGTAGTATTCTGGGACAGCCCTCCTACGAGCAGTACTTC. As protein: CASSILGQPSYEQYF.

The rearrangement uses TRBV20-1 and TRBJ2-5, with 9 nucleotides matching TRBD2. CDR1 and CDR2 from the germline V gene are DFQATT and SNEGSKA (reference sequence). V shed 3 bases and J 5 bases; nucleotides not matched to a gene: 7. The CDR3 extends over 14 amino acids. The CDR3 protein is CSASILAGRETQYF. CDR3 in DNA: TGCAGTGCTAGTATTCTAGCGGGACGGGAGACCCAGTACTTC.